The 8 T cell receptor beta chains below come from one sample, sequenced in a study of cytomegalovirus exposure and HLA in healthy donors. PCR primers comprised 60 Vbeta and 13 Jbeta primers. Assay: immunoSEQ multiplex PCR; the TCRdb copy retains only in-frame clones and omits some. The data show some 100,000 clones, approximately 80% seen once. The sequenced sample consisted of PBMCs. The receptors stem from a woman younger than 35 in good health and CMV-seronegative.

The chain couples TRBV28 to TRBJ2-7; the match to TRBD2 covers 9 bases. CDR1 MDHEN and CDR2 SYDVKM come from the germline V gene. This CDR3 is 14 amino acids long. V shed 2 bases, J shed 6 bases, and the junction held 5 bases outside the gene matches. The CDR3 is CASSLRREGGEQYF. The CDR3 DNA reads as TGTGCCAGCAGTTTACGGCGGGAGGGGGGCGAGCAGTACTTC.

Here the CDR3 reads CASSNLAGGRDTQYF. In DNA, the CDR3 is TGTGCCAGCAGCAACCTAGCGGGGGGGCGAGATACGCAGTATTTT. The genes are TRBV11-3 and TRBJ2-3; 12 nucleotides line up with TRBD2. V shed 5 bases and J 5 bases; nucleotides not matched to a gene: 5. The CDR3 spans 15 residues. The germline V gene encodes CDR1 SGHNT and CDR2 YENEEA. Combining the CDR3 with reference TRBV11-3 and TRBJ2-3 gives the whole variable domain EAGVVQSPRYKIIEKKQPVAFWCNPISGHNTLYWYLQNLGQGPELLIRYENEEAVDDSQLPKDRFSAERLKGVDSTLKIQPAELGDSAVYLCASSNLAGGRDTQYFGPGTRLTVL.

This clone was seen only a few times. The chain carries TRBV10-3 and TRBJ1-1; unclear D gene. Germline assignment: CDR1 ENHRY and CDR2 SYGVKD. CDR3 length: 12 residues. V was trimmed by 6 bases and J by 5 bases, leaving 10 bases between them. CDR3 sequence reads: CAISPQPTEAFF. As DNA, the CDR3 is TGTGCCATCAGCCCACAGCCAACTGAAGCTTTCTTT.

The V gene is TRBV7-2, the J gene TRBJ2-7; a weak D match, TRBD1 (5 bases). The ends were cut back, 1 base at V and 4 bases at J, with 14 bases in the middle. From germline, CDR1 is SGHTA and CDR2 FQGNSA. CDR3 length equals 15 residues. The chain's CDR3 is CASSLVSREGYEQYF. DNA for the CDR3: TGTGCCAGCAGCTTAGTCTCCAGGGAAGGGTACGAGCAGTACTTC.

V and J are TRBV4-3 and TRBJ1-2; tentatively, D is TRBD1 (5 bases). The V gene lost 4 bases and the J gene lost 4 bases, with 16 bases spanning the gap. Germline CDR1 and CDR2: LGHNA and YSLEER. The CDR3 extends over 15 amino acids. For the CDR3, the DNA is TGCGCCAGCAGCCCCCTTCTTGGGGGGAGCTATGGCTACACCTTC. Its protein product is CASSPLLGGSYGYTF.

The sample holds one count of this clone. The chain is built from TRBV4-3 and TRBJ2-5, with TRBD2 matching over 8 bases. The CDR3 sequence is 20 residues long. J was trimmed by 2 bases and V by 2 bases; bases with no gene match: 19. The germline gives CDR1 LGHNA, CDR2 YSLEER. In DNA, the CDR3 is TGCGCCAGCAGCCAACTCCCTCGAGAGGAACTAGCGGCTCCTCAAGAGACCCAGTACTTC. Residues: CASSQLPREELAAPQETQYF.

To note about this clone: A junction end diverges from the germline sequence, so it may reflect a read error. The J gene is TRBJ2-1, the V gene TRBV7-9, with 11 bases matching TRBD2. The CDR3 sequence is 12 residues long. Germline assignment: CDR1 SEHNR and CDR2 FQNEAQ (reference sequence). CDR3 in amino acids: CSSRLAGNEQFF. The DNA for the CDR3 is TGTTCCAGCAGACTAGCGGGGAATGAGCAGTTCTTC.

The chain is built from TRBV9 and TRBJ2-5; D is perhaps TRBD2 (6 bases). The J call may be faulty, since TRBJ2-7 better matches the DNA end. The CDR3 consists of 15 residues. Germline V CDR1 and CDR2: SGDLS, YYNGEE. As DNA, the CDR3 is TGTGCCAGCAGCGTCCCTGGGAGGTTGGGCTACGAGCAGTACTTC. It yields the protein CASSVPGRLGYEQYF.